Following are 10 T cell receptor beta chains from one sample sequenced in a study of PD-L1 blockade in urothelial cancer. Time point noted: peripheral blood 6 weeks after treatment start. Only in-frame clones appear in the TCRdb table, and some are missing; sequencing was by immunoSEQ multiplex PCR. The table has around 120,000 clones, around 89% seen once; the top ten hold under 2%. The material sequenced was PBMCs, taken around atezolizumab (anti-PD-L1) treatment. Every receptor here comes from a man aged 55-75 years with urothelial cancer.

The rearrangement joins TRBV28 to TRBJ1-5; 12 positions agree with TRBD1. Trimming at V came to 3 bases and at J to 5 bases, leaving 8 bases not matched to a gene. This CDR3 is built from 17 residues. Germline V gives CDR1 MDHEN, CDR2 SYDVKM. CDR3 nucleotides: TGTGCCAGCAGTTTGTTTTATGGGACAGGGGGCGATCAGCCCCAGCATTTT. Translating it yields CASSLFYGTGGDQPQHF. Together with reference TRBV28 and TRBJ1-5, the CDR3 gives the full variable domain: DVKVTQSSRYLVKRTGEKVFLECVQDMDHENMFWYRQDPGLGLRLIYFSYDVKMKEKGDIPEGYSVSREKKERFSLILESASTNQTSMYLCASSLFYGTGGDQPQHFGDGTRLSIL.

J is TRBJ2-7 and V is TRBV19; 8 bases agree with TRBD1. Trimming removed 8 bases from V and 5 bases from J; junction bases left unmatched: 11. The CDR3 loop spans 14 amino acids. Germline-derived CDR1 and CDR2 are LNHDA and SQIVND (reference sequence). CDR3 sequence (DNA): TGTGCCAGTCGCACTACAGGGGGGAACGACGAGCAGTACTTC. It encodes CASRTTGGNDEQYF. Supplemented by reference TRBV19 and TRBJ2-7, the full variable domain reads DGGITQSPKYLFRKEGQNVTLSCEQNLNHDAMYWYRQDPGQGLRLIYYSQIVNDFQKGDIAEGYSVSREKKESFPLTVTSAQKNPTAFYLCASRTTGGNDEQYFGPGTRLTVT.

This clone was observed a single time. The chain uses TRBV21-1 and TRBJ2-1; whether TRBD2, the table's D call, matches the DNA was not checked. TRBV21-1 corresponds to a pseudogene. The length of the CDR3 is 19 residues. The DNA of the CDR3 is TGTGCCAGCAGCAAATACACGGACCTCCCGTGCGGGAGTGAGTATGAGCAGTTCTTC. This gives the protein CASSKYTDLPCGSEYEQFF.

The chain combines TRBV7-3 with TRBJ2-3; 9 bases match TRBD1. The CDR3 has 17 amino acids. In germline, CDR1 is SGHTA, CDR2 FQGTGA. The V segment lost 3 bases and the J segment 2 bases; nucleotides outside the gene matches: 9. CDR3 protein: CASSLAGTGITTDTQYF. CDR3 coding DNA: TGTGCCAGCAGCTTGGCCGGGACAGGGATTACCACAGATACGCAGTATTTT. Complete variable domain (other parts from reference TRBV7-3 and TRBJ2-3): GAGVSQTPSNKVTEKGKYVELRCDPISGHTALYWYRQSLGQGPEFLIYFQGTGAADDSGLPNDRFFAVRPEGSVSTLKIQRTERGDSAVYLCASSLAGTGITTDTQYFGPGTRLTVL.

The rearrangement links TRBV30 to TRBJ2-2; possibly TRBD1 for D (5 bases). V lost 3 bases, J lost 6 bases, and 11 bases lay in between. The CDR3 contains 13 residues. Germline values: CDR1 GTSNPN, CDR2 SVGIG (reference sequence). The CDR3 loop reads CAWRGDGAGELFF. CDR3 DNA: TGTGCCTGGAGAGGGGATGGGGCCGGGGAGCTGTTTTTT.

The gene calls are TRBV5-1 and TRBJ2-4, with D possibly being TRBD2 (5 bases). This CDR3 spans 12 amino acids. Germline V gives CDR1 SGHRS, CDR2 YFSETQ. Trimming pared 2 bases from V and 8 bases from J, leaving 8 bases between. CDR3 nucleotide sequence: TGCGCCAGCAGCTTAACAGCGGACATTCAGTACTTC. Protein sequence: CASSLTADIQYF.

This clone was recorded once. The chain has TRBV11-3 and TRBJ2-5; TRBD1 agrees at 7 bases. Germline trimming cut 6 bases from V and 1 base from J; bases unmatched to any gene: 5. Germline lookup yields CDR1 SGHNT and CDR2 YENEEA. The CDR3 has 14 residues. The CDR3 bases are TGTGCCAGCAGACAGGGACAGATCCAAGAGACCCAGTACTTC. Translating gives CASRQGQIQETQYF.

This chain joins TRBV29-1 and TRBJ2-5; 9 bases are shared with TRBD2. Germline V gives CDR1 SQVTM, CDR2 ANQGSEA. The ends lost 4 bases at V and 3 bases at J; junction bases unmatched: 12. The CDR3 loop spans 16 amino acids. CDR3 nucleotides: TGCAGCGTTGCCTCGCGGGGGGGCGGCTATAAAGAGACCCAGTACTTC. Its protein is CSVASRGGGYKETQYF. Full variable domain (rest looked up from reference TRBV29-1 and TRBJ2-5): SAVISQKPSRDICQRGTSLTIQCQVDSQVTMMFWYRQQPGQSLTLIATANQGSEATYESGFVIDKFPISRPNLTFSTLTVSNMSPEDSSIYLCSVASRGGGYKETQYFGPGTRLLVL.

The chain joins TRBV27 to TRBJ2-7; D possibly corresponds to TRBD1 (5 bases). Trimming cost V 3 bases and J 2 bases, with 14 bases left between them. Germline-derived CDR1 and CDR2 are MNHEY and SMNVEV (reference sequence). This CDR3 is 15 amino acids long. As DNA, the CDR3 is TGTGCCAGCAGTTTGATCACAGGCACTCCCTACGAGCAGTACTTC. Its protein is CASSLITGTPYEQYF.

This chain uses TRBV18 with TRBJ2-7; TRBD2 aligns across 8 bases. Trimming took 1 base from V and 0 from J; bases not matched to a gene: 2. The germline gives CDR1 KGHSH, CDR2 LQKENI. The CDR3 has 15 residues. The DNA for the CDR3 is TGTGCCAGCTCACCACTAGCGGGGACCTCCTACGAGCAGTACTTC. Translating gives CASSPLAGTSYEQYF. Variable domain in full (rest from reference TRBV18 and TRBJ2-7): NAGVMQNPRHLVRRRGQEARLRCSPMKGHSHVYWYRQLPEEGLKFMVYLQKENIIDESGMPKERFSAEFPKEGPSILRIQQVVRGDSAAYFCASSPLAGTSYEQYFGPGTRLTVT.